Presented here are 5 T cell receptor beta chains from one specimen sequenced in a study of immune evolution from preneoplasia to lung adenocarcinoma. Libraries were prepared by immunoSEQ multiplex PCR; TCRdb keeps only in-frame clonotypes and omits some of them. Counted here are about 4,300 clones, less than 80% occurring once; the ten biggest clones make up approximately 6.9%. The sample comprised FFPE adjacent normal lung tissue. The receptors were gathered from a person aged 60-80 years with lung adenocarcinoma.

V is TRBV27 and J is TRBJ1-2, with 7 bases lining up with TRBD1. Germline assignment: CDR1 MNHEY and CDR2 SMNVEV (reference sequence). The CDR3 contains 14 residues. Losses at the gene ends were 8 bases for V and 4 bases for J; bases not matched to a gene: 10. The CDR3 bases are TGTGCCAGCTCTCCGACAGGGATTAGCTATGGCTACACCTTC. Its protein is CASSPTGISYGYTF.

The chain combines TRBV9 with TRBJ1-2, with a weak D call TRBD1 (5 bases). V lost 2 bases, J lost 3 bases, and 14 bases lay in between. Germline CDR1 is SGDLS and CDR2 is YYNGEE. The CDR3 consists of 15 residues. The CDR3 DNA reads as TGTGCCAGCAGCGTGGGAGGCCTAGGGGACTATGGCTACACCTTC. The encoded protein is CASSVGGLGDYGYTF.

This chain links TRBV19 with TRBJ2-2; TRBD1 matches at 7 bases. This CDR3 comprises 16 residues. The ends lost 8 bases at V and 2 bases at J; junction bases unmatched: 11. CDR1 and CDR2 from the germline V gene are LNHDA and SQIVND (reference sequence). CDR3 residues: CASLPSDRVNTGELFF. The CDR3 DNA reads TGTGCCAGTCTCCCATCTGACAGGGTTAACACCGGGGAGCTGTTTTTT.

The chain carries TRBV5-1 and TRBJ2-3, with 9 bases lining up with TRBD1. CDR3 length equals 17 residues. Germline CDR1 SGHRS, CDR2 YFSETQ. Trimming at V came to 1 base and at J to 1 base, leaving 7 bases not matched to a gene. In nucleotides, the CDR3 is TGCGCCAGCAGCTTGACGGGACAGGGACTTGGCACAGATACGCAGTATTTT. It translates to CASSLTGQGLGTDTQYF.

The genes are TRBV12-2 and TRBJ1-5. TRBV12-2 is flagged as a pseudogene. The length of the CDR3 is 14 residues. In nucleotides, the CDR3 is TGTGCAAGTCCCATACTACAGGGGAGGGAGCCCCAGCATTTT. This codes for CASPILQGREPQHF.